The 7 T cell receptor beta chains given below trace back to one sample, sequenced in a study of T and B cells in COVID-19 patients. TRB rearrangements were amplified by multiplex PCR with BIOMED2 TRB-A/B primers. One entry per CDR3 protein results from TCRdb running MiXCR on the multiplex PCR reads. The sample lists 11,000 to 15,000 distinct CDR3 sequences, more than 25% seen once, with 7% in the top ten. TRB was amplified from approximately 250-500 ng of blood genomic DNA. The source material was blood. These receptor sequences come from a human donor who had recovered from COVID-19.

CDR3 coding DNA: TGTGCCAGCAGCTTGGAACTAGCGGGAGGGTCCCGGCGAGAGACCCAGTACTTC. Amino acid sequence: CASSLELAGGSRRETQYF. The gene calls are TRBV5-8 and TRBJ2-5; the match to TRBD2 covers 13 bases. Looked up from germline, CDR1 is SGHTS and CDR2 is YDEGEE. This CDR3 has 18 residues. V lost 0 bases and J lost 4; bases outside the gene matches: 9.

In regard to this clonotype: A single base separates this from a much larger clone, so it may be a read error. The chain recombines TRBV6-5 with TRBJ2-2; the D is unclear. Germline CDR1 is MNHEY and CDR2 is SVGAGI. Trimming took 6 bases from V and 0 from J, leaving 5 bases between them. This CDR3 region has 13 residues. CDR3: CASRWANTGELFF. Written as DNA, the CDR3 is TGTGCCAGCAGGTGGGCGAACACCGGGGAGCTGTTTTTT.

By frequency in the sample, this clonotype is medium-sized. In DNA, the CDR3 is TGTGCCAGTAGTACGGCCGTTGGTAGCGGAGGTGAGCAGTTCTTC. Its translation: CASSTAVGSGGEQFF. The genes are TRBV19 and TRBJ2-1, with TRBD2 as a possible D gene (6 bases). V lost 4 bases to trimming and J lost 9 bases, with 19 bases between them. The CDR3 sequence is 15 residues long. CDR1 is LNHDA and CDR2 is SQIVND in the germline V gene (reference sequence).

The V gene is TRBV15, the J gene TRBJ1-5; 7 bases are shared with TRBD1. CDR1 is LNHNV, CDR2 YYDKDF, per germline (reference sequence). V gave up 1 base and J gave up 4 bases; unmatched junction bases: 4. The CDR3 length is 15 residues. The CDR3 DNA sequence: TGTGCCACCAGCAGAGGACAGGGCATAAATCAGCCCCAGCATTTT. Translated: CATSRGQGINQPQHF.

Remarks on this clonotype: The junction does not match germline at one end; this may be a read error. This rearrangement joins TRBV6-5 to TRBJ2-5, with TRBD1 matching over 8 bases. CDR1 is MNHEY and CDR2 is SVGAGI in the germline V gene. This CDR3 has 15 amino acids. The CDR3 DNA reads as TGTGCCATCAGTGGGGATGCAGGGGGCGCACAGACCCAGTACTTC. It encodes CAISGDAGGAQTQYF.

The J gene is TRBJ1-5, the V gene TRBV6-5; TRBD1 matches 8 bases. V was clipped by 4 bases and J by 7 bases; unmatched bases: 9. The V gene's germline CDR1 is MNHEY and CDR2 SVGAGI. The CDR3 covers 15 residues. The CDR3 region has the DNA TGTGCCAGCAGTTCAGGGGGCGCGAAGGGACAGCCCCAGCATTTT. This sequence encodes CASSSGGAKGQPQHF.

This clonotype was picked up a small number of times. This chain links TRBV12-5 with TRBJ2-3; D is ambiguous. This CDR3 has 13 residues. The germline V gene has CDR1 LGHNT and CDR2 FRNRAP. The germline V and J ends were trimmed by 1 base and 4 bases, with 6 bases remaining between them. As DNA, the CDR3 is TGTGCTAGTGGTTTGGGAAACCCAGATACGCAGTATTTT. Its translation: CASGLGNPDTQYF.